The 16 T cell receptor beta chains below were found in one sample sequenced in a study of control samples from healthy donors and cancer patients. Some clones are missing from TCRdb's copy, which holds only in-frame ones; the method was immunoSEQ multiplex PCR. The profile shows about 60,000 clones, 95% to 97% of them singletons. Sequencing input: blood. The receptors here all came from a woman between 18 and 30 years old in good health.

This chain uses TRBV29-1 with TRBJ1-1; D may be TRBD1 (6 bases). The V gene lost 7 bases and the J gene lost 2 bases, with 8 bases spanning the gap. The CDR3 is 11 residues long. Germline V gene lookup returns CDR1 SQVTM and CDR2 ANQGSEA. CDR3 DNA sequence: TGCAGCGCGACAGGTAACACTGAAGCTTTCTTT. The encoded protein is CSATGNTEAFF.

The CDR3 loop is CASSPTSNQPQHF. As DNA, the CDR3 is TGTGCCAGCTCACCAACCTCAAATCAGCCCCAGCATTTT. The rearrangement joins TRBV18 to TRBJ1-5, with D unresolved. CDR3 length equals 13 residues. Between the trimmed V and J ends, which lost 2 bases and 4 bases, there was a span of 6 bases. Per the germline V gene, CDR1 is KGHSH and CDR2 is LQKENI.

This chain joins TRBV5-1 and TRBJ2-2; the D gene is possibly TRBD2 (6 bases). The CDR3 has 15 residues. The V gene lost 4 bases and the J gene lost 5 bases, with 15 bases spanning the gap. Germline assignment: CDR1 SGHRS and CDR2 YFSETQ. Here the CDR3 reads CASSGRGPLTGELFF. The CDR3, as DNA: TGCGCCAGCAGCGGGCGGGGCCCTTTGACCGGGGAGCTGTTTTTT. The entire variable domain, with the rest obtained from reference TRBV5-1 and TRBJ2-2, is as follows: KAGVTQTPRYLIKTRGQQVTLSCSPISGHRSVSWYQQTPGQGLQFLFEYFSETQRNKGNFPGRFSGRQFSNSRSEMNVSTLELGDSALYLCASSGRGPLTGELFFGEGSRLTVL.

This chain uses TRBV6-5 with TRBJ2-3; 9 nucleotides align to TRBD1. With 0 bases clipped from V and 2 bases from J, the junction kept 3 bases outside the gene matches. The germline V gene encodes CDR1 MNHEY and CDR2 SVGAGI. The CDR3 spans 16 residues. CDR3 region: CASSYSQGAYTDTQYF. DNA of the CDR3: TGTGCCAGCAGTTACTCACAGGGGGCATACACAGATACGCAGTATTTT.

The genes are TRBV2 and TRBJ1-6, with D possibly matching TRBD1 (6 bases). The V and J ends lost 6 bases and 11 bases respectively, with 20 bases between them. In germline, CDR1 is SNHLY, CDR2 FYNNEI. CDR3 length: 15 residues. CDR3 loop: CASRSRGRDGAPLHF. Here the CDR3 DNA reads TGTGCCAGCAGATCCAGGGGCCGCGATGGGGCACCCCTCCACTTT. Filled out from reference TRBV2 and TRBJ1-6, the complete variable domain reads EPEVTQTPSHQVTQMGQEVILRCVPISNHLYFYWYRQILGQKVEFLVSFYNNEISEKSEIFDDQFSVERPDGSNFTLKIRSTKLEDSAMYFCASRSRGRDGAPLHFGNGTRLTVT.

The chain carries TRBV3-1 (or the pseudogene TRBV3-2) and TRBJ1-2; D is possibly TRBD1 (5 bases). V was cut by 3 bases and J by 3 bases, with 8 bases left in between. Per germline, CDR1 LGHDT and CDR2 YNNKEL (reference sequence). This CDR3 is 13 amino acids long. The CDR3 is CASSHRVDYGYTF. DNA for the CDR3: TGTGCCAGCAGCCACAGGGTTGACTATGGCTACACCTTC.

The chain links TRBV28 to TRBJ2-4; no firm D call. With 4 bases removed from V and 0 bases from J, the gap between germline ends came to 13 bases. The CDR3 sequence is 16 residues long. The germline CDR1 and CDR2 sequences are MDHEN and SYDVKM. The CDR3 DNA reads TGTGCCAGCAGTTCCTTCCTGGGAATAGCCAAAAACATTCAGTACTTC. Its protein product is CASSSFLGIAKNIQYF.

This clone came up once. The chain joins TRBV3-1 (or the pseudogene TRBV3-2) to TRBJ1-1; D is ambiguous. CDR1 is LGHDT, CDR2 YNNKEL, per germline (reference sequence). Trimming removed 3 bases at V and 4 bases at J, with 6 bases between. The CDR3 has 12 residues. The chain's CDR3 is CASSHGPTEAFF. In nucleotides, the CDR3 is TGTGCCAGCAGCCATGGTCCCACTGAAGCTTTCTTT.

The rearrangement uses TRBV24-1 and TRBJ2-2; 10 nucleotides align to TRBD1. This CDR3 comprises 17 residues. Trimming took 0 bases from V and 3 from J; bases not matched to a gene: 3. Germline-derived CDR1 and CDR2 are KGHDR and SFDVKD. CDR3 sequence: CATSDLGQGVDTGELFF. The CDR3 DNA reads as TGTGCCACCAGTGATTTGGGACAGGGGGTGGACACCGGGGAGCTGTTTTTT.

CDR3: CSVVRQLNLNTEAFF. The CDR3 coding sequence is TGCAGCGTTGTGAGGCAGCTCAATCTGAACACTGAAGCTTTCTTT. This rearrangement joins TRBV29-1 to TRBJ1-1; D not certain. CDR3 size: 15 residues. The germline V gene has CDR1 SQVTM and CDR2 ANQGSEA. V lost 4 bases and J lost 0, with 15 bases in between.

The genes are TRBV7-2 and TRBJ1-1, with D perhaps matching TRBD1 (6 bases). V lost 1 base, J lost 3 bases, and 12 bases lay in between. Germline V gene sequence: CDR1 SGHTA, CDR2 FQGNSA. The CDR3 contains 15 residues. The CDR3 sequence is CASSLGRGWYTEAFF. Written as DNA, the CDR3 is TGTGCCAGCAGCTTAGGCAGGGGCTGGTACACTGAAGCTTTCTTT.

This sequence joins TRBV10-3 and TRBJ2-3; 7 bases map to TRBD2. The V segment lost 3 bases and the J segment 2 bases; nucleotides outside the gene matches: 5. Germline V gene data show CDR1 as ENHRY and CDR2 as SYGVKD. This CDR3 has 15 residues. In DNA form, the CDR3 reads TGTGCCATCAGTGAAGGGACTATGCCCACAGATACGCAGTATTTT. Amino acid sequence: CAISEGTMPTDTQYF.

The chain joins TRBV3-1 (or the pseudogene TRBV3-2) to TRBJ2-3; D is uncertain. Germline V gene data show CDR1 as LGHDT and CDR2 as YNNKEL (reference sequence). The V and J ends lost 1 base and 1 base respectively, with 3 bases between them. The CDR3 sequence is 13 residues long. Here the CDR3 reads CASSQVGTDTQYF. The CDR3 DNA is TGTGCCAGCAGCCAAGTCGGCACAGATACGCAGTATTTT.

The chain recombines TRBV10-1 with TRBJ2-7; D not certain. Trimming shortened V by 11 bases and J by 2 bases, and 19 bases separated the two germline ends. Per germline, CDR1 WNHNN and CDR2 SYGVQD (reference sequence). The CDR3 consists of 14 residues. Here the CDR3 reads CAPRSPRFAYEQYF. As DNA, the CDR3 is TGCGCCCCCAGGTCCCCCCGGTTCGCCTACGAGCAGTACTTC.

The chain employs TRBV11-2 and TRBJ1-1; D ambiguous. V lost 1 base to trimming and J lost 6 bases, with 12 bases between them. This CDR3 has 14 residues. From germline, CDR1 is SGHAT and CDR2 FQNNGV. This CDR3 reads CASSLGAPSAEAFF. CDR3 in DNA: TGTGCCAGCAGCTTAGGGGCCCCGAGCGCTGAAGCTTTCTTT.

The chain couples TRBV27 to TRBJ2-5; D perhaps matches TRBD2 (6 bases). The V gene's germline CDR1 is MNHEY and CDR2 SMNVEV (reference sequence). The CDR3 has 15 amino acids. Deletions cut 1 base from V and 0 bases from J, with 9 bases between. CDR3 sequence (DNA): TGTGCCAGCAGTTTATTCGGGACTTACCAAGAGACCCAGTACTTC. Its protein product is CASSLFGTYQETQYF.